These T cell receptor beta chains were read from a single sample in a study of T cell repertoires in cytomegalovirus infection. TCRdb called the reads again in MiXCR, with one record for every CDR3 protein. The profile shows 45,000 to 50,000 distinct CDR3 sequences, approximately 20% of them singletons. These receptors have no known antigen. The material was CD8+ T cells from cultured PBMCs, obtained from culture after CMV antigen stimulation. These receptors all stem from a human donor in good health (CMV status not recorded). Some clones in this sample may be carry-over from other donors' samples. Both conserved end residues are part of each CDR3. D genes are given only for firm matches. Some rows have no size entry. The others give once, few or many, or a class for an expanded clone.

many	TRBV7-9	NA	TRBJ1-1	TGTGCCAGCAGTCGCGAGGTAAACACTGAAGCTTTCTTT	CASSREVNTEAFF
many	TRBV27	NA	TRBJ1-5	TGTGCCAGCAGTTTATCAGGTTACAATCAGCCCCAGCATTTT	CASSLSGYNQPQHF
many	TRBV7-9	NA	TRBJ2-7	TGTGCCAGCAGTAGTCCCTCGGGGGACCCCACCTACGAGCAGTACTTC	CASSSPSGDPTYEQYF
few	TRBV30	NA	TRBJ2-7	TGTGCCTGGGAACCGGGACATTCCTACGAGAAGTACTTC	CAWEPGHSYEKYF
many	TRBV7-6	TRBD1	TRBJ2-7	TGTGCCAGCAGCGCCTCCGGGACAGGGTTGTCCTACGAGCAGTACTTC	CASSASGTGLSYEQYF
many	TRBV4-2	TRBD2	TRBJ2-1	TGTGCCAGCAGCCAAGGTCGGGGGGGCTCCTACAATGAGCAGTTCTTC	CASSQGRGGSYNEQFF
NA	TRBV4-2	NA	TRBJ1-6	TGTGCCAGCAGCCAAGAAGGACAGCGCCTTAATTCACCCCTCCACTTT	CASSQEGQRLNSPLHF
few	TRBV20-1	NA	TRBJ1-2	TGCAGTGCTAGTACGTGGGTAGGTTTGGAATCTGCAGGCTACACCTTC	CSASTWVGLESAGYTF
few	TRBV28	NA	TRBJ1-5	TGTGCCAGCACCGCTTTCAGAAGCAATCAGCCCCAGCATTTT	CASTAFRSNQPQHF
NA	TRBV12-3/TRBV12-4	NA	TRBJ2-5	TGTGCCAGCAGTTTACCGGGGACTCCCCTGGAGACCCAGTACTTC	CASSLPGTPLETQYF
few	TRBV7-2	NA	TRBJ2-3	TGTGCCAGCAGCTTAGGGGCTAGCTCGAGGGATACGCAGTATTTT	CASSLGASSRDTQYF
NA	TRBV7-9	NA	TRBJ2-7	TGTGCCAGCAGCGGAGCAGGGGGAGGGTACGAGCAGTACTTC	CASSGAGGGYEQYF
few	TRBV9	NA	TRBJ1-5	TGTGCCAGCAGCGTAACGTCCAGTAGCAATCAGCCCCAGCATTTT	CASSVTSSSNQPQHF
few	TRBV20-1	NA	TRBJ1-1	TGCAGTGCTAGCCCTCCAGGGAGCGCTGAAGCTTTCTTT	CSASPPGSAEAFF
few	TRBV12-3/TRBV12-4	NA	TRBJ1-4	TGTGCCAGCAGTTTATTTGGGGGGGAAAAACTGTTTTTT	CASSLFGGEKLFF
NA	TRBV20-1	TRBD1	TRBJ1-6	TGCAGTGCTCAAGGGACAGGACAGAATTCACCCCTCCACTTT	CSAQGTGQNSPLHF
many	TRBV7-9	TRBD1	TRBJ1-6	TGTGCCAGCACCCCAGCACAGGGGGATTCACCCCTCCACTTT	CASTPAQGDSPLHF
NA	TRBV19	NA	TRBJ1-5	TGTGCCAGTAGCCAATGGGGGGACGGACGATTCCAAGAGACCCAGCATTTT	CASSQWGDGRFQETQHF
NA	TRBV9	NA	TRBJ2-3	TGTGCCAGCAGCGCCTCCGGGACACCTTTCCCAGATACGCAGTATTTT	CASSASGTPFPDTQYF
NA	TRBV19	NA	TRBJ1-1	TGTGCCAGTAGTGCCGGGACCCTTGTTGGAGCTTTCTTT	CASSAGTLVGAFF
NA	TRBV4-1	TRBD1	TRBJ2-1	TGCGCCAGCAGCCAAGACTCGGGACAGGGGGCGGCTGAGCAGTTCTTC	CASSQDSGQGAAEQFF
many	TRBV18	TRBD1	TRBJ1-1	TGTGCCAGCTCACCACTTCAGACAGGGGTGGGGTCTGAAGCTTTCTTT	CASSPLQTGVGSEAFF
many	TRBV7-3	TRBD1	TRBJ2-3	TGTGCCAGCAGTCGGCCCCGGCAGGGGGCGACAACAGATACGCAGTATTTT	CASSRPRQGATTDTQYF
few	TRBV7-4	NA	TRBJ2-7	TGTGCCAGCAGCGACCCGGACAGAGACTTCGCCTACGAGCAGTACTTC	CASSDPDRDFAYEQYF
NA	TRBV9	TRBD1	TRBJ1-2	TGTGCCAGCAGCGCAGGACAGGGGCTCGATGGCTACACCTTC	CASSAGQGLDGYTF
few	TRBV7-8	NA	TRBJ1-4	TGTGCCAGCAAAGAGACGGGTCAGGTTAATGAAAAACTGTTTTTT	CASKETGQVNEKLFF
NA	TRBV5-3	TRBD1	TRBJ1-1	TGTGCCAGCAGCCTCCGGGACAGGGGGCGTCCTGAAGCTTTCTTT	CASSLRDRGRPEAFF
NA	TRBV5-1	TRBD1	TRBJ2-7	TGCGCCAGCAGCTTGAAATCAGGGGGCCCCTACGAGCAGTACTTC	CASSLKSGGPYEQYF
NA	TRBV6-2/TRBV6-3	NA	TRBJ1-6	TGTGCCAGCAGTTATGAGGATCGAGTGTTAGGCGGGGGTCGGACCTATAATTCACCCCTCCACTTT	CASSYEDRVLGGGRTYNSPLHF
NA	TRBV12-3/TRBV12-4	TRBD2	TRBJ2-1	TGTGCCAGCAGGGCCACAGCGGGAGAAAGTAATGAGCAGTTCTTC	CASRATAGESNEQFF
many	TRBV18	TRBD1	TRBJ2-7	TGTGCCAGCTCACCACGGGACAGGGACTACGAGCAGTACTTC	CASSPRDRDYEQYF
few	TRBV12-3/TRBV12-4	NA	TRBJ1-5	TGTGCCAGCAGTTTAGTTTATAGCAATCAGCCCCAGCATTTT	CASSLVYSNQPQHF
many	TRBV6-2/TRBV6-3	NA	TRBJ1-5	TGTGCCAGCAGTTACGGGGGGACTTATCAGCCCCAGCATTTT	CASSYGGTYQPQHF
many	TRBV7-2	NA	TRBJ2-1	TGTGCCAGCAGCTTAATTGGGGAGAGCTCCTACAATGAGCAGTTCTTC	CASSLIGESSYNEQFF
NA	TRBV19	NA	TRBJ1-1	TGTGCCAGTAGTACGACACTGTTTGAAACTGAAGCTTTCTTT	CASSTTLFETEAFF
NA	TRBV5-6	TRBD1	TRBJ1-1	TGTGCCAGCAGCTTGGCAGGGGGGCCCACTGAAGCTTTCTTT	CASSLAGGPTEAFF
many	TRBV12-3/TRBV12-4	NA	TRBJ1-2	TGTGCCAGCAGTAGGAGACGAGGCTATGGCTACACCTTC	CASSRRRGYGYTF
NA	TRBV12-3/TRBV12-4	NA	TRBJ1-1	TGTACCAGCAGTTTCAGTCCTATACTGAACACTGAAGCTTTCTTT	CTSSFSPILNTEAFF